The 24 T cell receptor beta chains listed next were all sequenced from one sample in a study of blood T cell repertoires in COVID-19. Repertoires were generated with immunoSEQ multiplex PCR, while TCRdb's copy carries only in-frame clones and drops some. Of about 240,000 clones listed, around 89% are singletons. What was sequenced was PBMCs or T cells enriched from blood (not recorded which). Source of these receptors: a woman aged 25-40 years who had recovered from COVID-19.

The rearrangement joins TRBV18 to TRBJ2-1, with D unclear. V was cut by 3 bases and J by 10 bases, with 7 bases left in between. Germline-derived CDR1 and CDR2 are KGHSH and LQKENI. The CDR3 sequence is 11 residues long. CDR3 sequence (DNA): TGTGCCAGCTCACCTAGTGAGGAGCAGTTCTTC. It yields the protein CASSPSEEQFF.

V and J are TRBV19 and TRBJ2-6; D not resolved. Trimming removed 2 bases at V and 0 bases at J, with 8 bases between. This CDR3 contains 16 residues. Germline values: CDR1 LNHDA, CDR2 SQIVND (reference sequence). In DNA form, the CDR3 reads TGTGCCAGTAGTATAAGACATTACTCTGGGGCCAACGTCCTGACTTTC. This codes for CASSIRHYSGANVLTF. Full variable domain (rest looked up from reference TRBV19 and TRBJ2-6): DGGITQSPKYLFRKEGQNVTLSCEQNLNHDAMYWYRQDPGQGLRLIYYSQIVNDFQKGDIAEGYSVSREKKESFPLTVTSAQKNPTAFYLCASSIRHYSGANVLTFGAGSRLTVL.

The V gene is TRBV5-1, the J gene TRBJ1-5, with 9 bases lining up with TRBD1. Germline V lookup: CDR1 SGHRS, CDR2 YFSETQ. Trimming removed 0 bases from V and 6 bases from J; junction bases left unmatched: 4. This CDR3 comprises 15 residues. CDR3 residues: CASSLGTGVGQPQHF. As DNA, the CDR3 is TGCGCCAGCAGCTTGGGGACAGGGGTCGGTCAGCCCCAGCATTTT.

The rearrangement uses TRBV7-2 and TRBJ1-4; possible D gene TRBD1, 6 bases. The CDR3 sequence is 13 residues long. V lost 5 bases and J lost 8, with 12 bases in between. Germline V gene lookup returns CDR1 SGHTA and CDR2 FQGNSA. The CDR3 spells CASSPVTGEKLFF. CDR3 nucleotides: TGTGCCAGCAGCCCCGTCACAGGGGAAAAACTGTTTTTT.

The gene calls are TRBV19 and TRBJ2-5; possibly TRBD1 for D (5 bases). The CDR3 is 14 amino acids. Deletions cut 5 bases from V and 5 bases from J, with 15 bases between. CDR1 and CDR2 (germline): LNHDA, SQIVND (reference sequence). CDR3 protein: CASSSDTNPETQYF. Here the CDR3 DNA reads TGTGCCAGTAGTTCGGACACGAACCCTGAGACCCAGTACTTC.

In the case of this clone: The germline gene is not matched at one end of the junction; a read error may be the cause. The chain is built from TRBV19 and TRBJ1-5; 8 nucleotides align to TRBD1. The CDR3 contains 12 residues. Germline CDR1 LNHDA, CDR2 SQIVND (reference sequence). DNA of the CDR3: TGTGCCAGTAGTAGGGGCGACAGGGGCAAGTATTTT. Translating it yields CASSRGDRGKYF.

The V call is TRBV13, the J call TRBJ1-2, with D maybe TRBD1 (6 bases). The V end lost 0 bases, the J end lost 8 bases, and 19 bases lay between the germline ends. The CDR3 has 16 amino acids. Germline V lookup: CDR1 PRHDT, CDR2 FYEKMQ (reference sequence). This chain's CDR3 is CASSLGRDTTRGGYTF. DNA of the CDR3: TGTGCCAGCAGCTTAGGAAGGGACACAACAAGAGGGGGCTACACCTTC.

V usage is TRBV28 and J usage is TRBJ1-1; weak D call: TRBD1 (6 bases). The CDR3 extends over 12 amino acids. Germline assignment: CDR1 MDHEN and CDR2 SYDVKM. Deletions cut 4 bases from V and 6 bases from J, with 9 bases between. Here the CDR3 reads CASSYRDPEAFF. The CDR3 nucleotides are TGTGCCAGCAGTTACAGGGATCCTGAAGCTTTCTTT.

As DNA, the CDR3 is TGCGCCAGCAGCCAAGGAGGGGGTGGGAGACCCTACAATGAGCAGTTCTTC. Translation gives CASSQGGGGRPYNEQFF. The V call is TRBV4-1, the J call TRBJ2-1, with D possibly matching TRBD1 (6 bases). V was shortened by 1 base and J by 2 bases, with 15 bases between the two germline ends. Germline V gene sequence: CDR1 MGHRA, CDR2 YSYEKL. This CDR3 is built from 17 residues.

The CDR3 protein is CASSQAGLAGLTYEQYF. CDR3 nucleotides: TGTGCCAGCAGCCAGGCCGGACTAGCGGGTTTGACCTACGAGCAGTACTTC. The chain combines TRBV4-2 with TRBJ2-7, with TRBD2 matching 11 bases. CDR3 size: 17 residues. Unmatched junction bases numbered 9, after V lost 3 bases and J lost 2 bases. Looked up from germline, CDR1 is LGHNA and CDR2 is YNFKEQ.

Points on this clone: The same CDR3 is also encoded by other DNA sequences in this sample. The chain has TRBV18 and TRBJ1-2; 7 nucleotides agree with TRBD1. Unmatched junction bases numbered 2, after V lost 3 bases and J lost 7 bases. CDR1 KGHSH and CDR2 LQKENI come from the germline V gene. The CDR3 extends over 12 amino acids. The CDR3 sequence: CASSPQGGGYTF. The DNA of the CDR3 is TGTGCCAGCTCACCTCAGGGGGGTGGCTACACCTTC.

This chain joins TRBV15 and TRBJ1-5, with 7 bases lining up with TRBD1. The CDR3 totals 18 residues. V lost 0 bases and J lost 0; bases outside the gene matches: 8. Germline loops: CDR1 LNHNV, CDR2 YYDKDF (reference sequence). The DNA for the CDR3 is TGTGCCACCAGCAGAGATCCTGGGACAGACTATAGCAATCAGCCCCAGCATTTT. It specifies CATSRDPGTDYSNQPQHF.

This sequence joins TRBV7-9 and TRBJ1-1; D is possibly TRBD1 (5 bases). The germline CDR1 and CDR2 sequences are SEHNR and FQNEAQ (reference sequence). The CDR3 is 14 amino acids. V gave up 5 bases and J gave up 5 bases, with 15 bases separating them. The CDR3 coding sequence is TGTGCCAGCAGCCGTGGGCAGGGCACGACTGAAGCTTTCTTT. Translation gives CASSRGQGTTEAFF.

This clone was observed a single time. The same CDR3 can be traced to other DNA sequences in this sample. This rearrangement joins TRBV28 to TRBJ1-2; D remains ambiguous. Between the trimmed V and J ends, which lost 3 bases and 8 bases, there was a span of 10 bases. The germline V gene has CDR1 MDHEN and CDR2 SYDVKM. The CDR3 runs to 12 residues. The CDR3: CASSFRGYGYTF. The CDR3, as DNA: TGTGCCAGCAGTTTCCGAGGGTACGGCTACACCTTC.

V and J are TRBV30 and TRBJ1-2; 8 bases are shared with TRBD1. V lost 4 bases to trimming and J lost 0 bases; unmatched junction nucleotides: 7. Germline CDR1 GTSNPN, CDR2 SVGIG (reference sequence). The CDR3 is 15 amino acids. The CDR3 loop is CAWTNDRGSNYGYTF. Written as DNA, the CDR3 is TGTGCCTGGACCAACGACAGGGGCTCTAACTATGGCTACACCTTC.

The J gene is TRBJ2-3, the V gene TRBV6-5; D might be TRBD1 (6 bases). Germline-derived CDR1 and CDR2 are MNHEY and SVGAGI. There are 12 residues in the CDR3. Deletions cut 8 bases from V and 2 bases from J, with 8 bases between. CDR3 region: CASYRDTDTQYF. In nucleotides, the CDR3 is TGTGCCAGCTACAGGGACACAGATACGCAGTATTTT.

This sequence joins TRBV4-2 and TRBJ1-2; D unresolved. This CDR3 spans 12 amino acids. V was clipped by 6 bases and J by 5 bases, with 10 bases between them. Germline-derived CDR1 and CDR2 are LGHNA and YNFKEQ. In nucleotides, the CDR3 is TGTGCCAGCAGTGAGGCGAAGTATGGCTACACCTTC. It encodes CASSEAKYGYTF.

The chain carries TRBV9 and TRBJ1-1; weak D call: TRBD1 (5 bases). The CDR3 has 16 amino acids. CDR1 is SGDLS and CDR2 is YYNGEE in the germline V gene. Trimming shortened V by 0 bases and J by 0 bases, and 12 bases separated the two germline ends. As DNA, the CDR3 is TGTGCCAGCAGCGTAGGCTGGACAAGTATGAACACTGAAGCTTTCTTT. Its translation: CASSVGWTSMNTEAFF.

For the CDR3, the DNA is TGTGCCAGCAGCGTAGGACAGGAGAACTATGGCTACACCTTC. It is translated as CASSVGQENYGYTF. V and J are TRBV9 and TRBJ1-2; D possibly corresponds to TRBD1 (6 bases). From germline, CDR1 is SGDLS and CDR2 YYNGEE. The CDR3 is 14 residues long. Trimming removed 0 bases from V and 2 bases from J, with 8 bases in between.

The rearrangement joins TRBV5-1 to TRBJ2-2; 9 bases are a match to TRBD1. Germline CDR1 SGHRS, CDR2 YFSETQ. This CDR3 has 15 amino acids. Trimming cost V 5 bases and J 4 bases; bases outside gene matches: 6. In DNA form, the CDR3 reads TGCGCCAGCAGTTCCGGGACAGGGCCCACCGGGGAGCTGTTTTTT. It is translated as CASSSGTGPTGELFF. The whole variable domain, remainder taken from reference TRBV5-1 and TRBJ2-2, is KAGVTQTPRYLIKTRGQQVTLSCSPISGHRSVSWYQQTPGQGLQFLFEYFSETQRNKGNFPGRFSGRQFSNSRSEMNVSTLELGDSALYLCASSSGTGPTGELFFGEGSRLTVL.

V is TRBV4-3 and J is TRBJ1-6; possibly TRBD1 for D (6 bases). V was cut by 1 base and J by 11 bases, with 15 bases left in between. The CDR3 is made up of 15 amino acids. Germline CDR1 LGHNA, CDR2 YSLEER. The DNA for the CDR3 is TGCGCCAGCAGCCAAGTCTCACAGGGCGAGACACCCCTCCACTTT. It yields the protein CASSQVSQGETPLHF.

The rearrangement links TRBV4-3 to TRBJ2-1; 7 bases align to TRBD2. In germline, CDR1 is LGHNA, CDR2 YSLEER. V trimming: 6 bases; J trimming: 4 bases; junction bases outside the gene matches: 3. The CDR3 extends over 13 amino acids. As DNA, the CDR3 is TGCGCCAGCAGTCTGGGGGGGTACAATGAGCAGTTCTTC. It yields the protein CASSLGGYNEQFF.

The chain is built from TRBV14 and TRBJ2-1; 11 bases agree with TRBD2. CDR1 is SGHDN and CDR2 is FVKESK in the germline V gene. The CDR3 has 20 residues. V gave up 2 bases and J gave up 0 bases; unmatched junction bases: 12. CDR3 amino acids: CASSQNSLAGALFSYNEQFF. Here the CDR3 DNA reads TGTGCCAGCAGCCAAAACTCACTAGCGGGGGCGTTGTTCTCCTACAATGAGCAGTTCTTC.

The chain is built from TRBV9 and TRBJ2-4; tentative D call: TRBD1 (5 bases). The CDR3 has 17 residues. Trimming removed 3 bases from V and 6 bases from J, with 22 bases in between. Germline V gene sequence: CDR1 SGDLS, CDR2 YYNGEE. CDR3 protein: CASSAGSRAGHRNIQYF. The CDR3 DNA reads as TGTGCCAGCAGCGCCGGATCCCGTGCCGGACACAGAAACATTCAGTACTTC.